Each of the 2 T cell receptor beta chains below was sequenced from the same sample in a study of cytomegalovirus exposure and HLA in healthy donors. The PCR was carried out with 60 Vbeta primers and 13 Jbeta primers. The table came from immunoSEQ multiplex PCR; TCRdb's copy has only in-frame clones and leaves some out. The sample has over 100,000 clones, roughly 69% seen once; the top ten hold 2% to 2.5%. Sequencing was done on a sample of PBMCs. Every receptor here comes from a woman in her 30s in good health and CMV-seronegative.

The chain joins TRBV29-1 to TRBJ1-2; TRBD1 matches 7 bases. CDR1 is SQVTM and CDR2 is ANQGSEA in the germline V gene. After removal of 7 bases from V and 0 bases from J, the junction contained 5 bases not matched to a gene. The CDR3 runs 13 residues. The CDR3 DNA reads as TGCAGCGCGATGACAGGGACTAACTATGGCTACACCTTC. Its translation: CSAMTGTNYGYTF.

V gene TRBV9 combines with J gene TRBJ2-5; 11 nucleotides match TRBD2. With 4 bases clipped from V and 2 bases from J, the junction kept 1 base outside the gene matches. The CDR3 is made up of 14 amino acids. Germline loops: CDR1 SGDLS, CDR2 YYNGEE. CDR3 loop: CASSRTSGQETQYF. The DNA of the CDR3 is TGTGCCAGCAGCCGGACTAGCGGGCAAGAGACCCAGTACTTC.